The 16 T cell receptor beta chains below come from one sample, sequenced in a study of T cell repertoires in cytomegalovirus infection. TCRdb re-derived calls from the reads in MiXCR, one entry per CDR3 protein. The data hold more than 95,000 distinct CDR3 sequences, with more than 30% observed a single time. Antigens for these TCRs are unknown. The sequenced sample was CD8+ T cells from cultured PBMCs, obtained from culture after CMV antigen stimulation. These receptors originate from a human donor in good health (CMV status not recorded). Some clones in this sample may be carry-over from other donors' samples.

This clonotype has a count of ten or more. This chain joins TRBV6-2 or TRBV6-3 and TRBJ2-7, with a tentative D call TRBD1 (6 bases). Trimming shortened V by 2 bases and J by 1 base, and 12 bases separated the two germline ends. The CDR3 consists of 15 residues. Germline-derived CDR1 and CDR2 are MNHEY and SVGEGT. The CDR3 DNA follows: TGTGCCAGCAGTTACGGGAAGGGGGTTTCCTACGAGCAGTACTTC. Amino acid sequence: CASSYGKGVSYEQYF.

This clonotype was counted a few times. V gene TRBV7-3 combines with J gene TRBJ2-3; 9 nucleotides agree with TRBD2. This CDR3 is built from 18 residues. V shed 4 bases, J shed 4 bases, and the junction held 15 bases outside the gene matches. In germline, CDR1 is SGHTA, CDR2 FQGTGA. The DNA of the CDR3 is TGTGCCAGCAGCTCCGCTCTAGCGGGGCAGGGGGTAGCAGATACGCAGTATTTT. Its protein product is CASSSALAGQGVADTQYF.

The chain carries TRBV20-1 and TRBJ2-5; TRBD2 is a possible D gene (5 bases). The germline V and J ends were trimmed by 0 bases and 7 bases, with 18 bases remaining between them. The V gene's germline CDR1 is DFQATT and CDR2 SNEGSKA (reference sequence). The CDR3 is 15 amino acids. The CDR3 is CSARDYEGEFRTQYF. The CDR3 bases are TGCAGTGCTAGAGATTATGAGGGAGAATTTAGGACCCAGTACTTC.

The CDR3 nucleotides read TGCGCCAGCAGCCCGGGAGACATGAACACTGAAGCTTTCTTT. Translated: CASSPGDMNTEAFF. The chain links TRBV10-2 to TRBJ1-1; D not resolved. Germline V gives CDR1 WSHSY, CDR2 SAAADI. Trimming removed 6 bases at V and 0 bases at J, with 11 bases between. This CDR3 spans 14 amino acids.

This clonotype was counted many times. CDR3 amino acids: CASRGQDNSNQPQHF. CDR3 bases: TGTGCCAGCAGAGGACAGGACAATAGCAATCAGCCCCAGCATTTT. The rearrangement links TRBV12-3 or TRBV12-4 to TRBJ1-5; the match to TRBD1 covers 7 bases. J was trimmed by 0 bases and V by 6 bases; bases with no gene match: 5. The CDR3 is made up of 15 amino acids.

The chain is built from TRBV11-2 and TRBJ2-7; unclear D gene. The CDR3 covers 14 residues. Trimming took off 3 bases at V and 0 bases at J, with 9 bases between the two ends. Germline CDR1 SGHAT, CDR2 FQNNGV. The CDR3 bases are TGTGCCAGCAGCTTCTGGTACGACTCCTACGAGCAGTACTTC. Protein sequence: CASSFWYDSYEQYF.

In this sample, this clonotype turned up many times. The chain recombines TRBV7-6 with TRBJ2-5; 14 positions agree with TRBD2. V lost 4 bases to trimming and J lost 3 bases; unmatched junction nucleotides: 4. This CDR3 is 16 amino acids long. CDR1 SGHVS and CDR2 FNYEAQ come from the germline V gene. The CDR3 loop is CASSSPGLAGEETQYF. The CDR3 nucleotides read TGTGCCAGCAGCTCCCCGGGACTAGCGGGGGAAGAGACCCAGTACTTC.

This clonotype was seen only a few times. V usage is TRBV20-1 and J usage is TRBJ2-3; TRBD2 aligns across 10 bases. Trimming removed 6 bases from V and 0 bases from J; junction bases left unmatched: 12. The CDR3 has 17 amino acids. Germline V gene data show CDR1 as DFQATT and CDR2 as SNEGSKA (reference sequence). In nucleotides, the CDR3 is TGCAGTGCCAAATATAGCGGGGGGCCCCCTAGCACAGATACGCAGTATTTT. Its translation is CSAKYSGGPPSTDTQYF.

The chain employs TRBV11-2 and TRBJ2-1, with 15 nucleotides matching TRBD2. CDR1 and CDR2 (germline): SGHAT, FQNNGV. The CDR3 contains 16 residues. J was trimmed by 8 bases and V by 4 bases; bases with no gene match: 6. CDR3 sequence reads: CASSSWTSGGAHEQFF. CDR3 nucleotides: TGTGCCAGCAGCTCCTGGACTAGCGGGGGGGCCCATGAGCAGTTCTTC. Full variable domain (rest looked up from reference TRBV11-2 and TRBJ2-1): EAGVAQSPRYKIIEKRQSVAFWCNPISGHATLYWYQQILGQGPKLLIQFQNNGVVDDSQLPKDRFSAERLKGVDSTLKIQPAKLEDSAVYLCASSSWTSGGAHEQFFGPGTRLTVL.

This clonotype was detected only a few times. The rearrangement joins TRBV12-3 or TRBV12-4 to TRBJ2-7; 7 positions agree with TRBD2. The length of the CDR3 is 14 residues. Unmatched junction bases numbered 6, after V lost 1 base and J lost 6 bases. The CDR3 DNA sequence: TGTGCCAGCAGTTTAGGGACTAGGTTCTCCGAGCAGTACTTC. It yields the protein CASSLGTRFSEQYF.

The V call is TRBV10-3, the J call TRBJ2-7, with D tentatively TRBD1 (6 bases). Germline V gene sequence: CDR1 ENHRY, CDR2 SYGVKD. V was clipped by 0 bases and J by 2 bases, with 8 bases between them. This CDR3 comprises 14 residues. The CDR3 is CAISESDSPYEQYF. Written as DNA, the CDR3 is TGTGCCATCAGTGAGTCGGACAGCCCCTACGAGCAGTACTTC.

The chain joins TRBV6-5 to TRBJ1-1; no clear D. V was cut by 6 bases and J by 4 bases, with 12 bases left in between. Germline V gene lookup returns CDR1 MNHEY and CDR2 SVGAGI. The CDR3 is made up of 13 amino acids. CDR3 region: CASSRYSGTEAFF. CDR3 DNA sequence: TGTGCCAGCAGCCGGTACAGTGGCACTGAAGCTTTCTTT.

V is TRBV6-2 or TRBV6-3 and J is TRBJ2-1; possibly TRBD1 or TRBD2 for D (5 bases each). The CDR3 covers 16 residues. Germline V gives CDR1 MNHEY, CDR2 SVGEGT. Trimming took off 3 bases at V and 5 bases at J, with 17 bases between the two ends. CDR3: CASSYRGTSRNNEQFF. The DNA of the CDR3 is TGTGCCAGCAGTTATCGAGGGACCTCCAGGAACAATGAGCAGTTCTTC.

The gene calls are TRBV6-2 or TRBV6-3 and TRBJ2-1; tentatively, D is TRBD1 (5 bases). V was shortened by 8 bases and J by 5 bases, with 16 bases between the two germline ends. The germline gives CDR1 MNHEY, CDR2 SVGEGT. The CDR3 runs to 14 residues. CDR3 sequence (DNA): TGTGCCAGCGGCATCCAGACAGATCACAATGAGCAGTTCTTC. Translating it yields CASGIQTDHNEQFF.

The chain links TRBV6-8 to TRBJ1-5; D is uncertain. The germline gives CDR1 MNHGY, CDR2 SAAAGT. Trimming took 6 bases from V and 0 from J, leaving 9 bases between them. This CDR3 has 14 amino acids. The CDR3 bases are TGTGCCAGCAGCCCAAGGTATAGCAATCAGCCCCAGCATTTT. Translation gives CASSPRYSNQPQHF.

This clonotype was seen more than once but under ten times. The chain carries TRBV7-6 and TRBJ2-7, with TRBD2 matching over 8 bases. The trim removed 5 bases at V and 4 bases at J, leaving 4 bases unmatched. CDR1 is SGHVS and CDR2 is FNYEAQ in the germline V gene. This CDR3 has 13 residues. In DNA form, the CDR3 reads TGTGCCAGCAGCCCCGGGGGGGTTTACGAGCAGTACTTC. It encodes CASSPGGVYEQYF.